The 15 T cell receptor beta chains listed next were all sequenced from one sample in a study of cytomegalovirus exposure and HLA in healthy donors (dated by TCRdb to the late 2010s). To prepare the library, the immunoSEQ multiplex PCR assay was applied. For the multiplex PCR, a mixture combining 60 forward primers for TCR Vbeta segments and 13 reverse primers for TCR Jbeta segments was used. TCRdb carries this immuneACCESS record with in-frame sequences only. Its versions omit some clonotypes, under half of them owing to an unresolved V gene in the studies checked, with the rest unexplained. In this sample the table shows roughly 98,000 clones, 70% to 80% of which occur a single time. The ten most abundant clones make up about 3.5% of the sample. Sequencing was performed on PBMCs. These receptors were collected from a man aged 35 to 55 in good health and CMV-seronegative.

This rearrangement joins TRBV2 to TRBJ1-1, with D possibly being TRBD1 (5 bases). CDR1 SNHLY and CDR2 FYNNEI come from the germline V gene. Trimming shortened V by 2 bases and J by 5 bases, and 18 bases separated the two germline ends. This CDR3 comprises 16 residues. This CDR3 is CASSERFGRDVTEAFF. In DNA form, the CDR3 reads TGTGCCAGCAGTGAAAGGTTTGGCAGGGATGTGACTGAAGCTTTCTTT.

This CDR3 reads CASSVVTGTGGREQYF. Here the CDR3 DNA reads TGTGCCAGCAGCGTAGTAACCGGGACAGGGGGCCGCGAGCAGTACTTC. This rearrangement joins TRBV7-2 to TRBJ2-7; 12 bases line up with TRBD1. Germline loops: CDR1 SGHTA, CDR2 FQGNSA. The length of the CDR3 is 16 residues. Losses at the gene ends were 5 bases for V and 6 bases for J; bases not matched to a gene: 11.

The V call is TRBV28, the J call TRBJ1-5, with D unresolved. The CDR3 runs to 14 residues. The germline CDR1 and CDR2 sequences are MDHEN and SYDVKM. Between the trimmed V and J ends, which lost 6 bases and 2 bases, there was a span of 11 bases. The CDR3 nucleotides read TGTGCCAGCAGGATTCCCGGGGGCAATCAGCCCCAGCATTTT. Amino acid sequence: CASRIPGGNQPQHF.

This clone was seen only once. The CDR3 sequence is CASSPTSYEQYF. The CDR3 DNA is TGTGCCAGCAGCCCTACGTCCTACGAGCAGTACTTC. J is TRBJ2-7 and V is TRBV7-8; D gene unclear. The germline V gene encodes CDR1 SGHVS and CDR2 FQNEAQ. V lost 5 bases and J 1 base, leaving 6 bases between the germline ends. CDR3 size: 12 residues. The full variable domain, its missing parts supplied by reference TRBV7-8 and TRBJ2-7, is GAGVSQSPRYKVAKRGQDVALRCDPISGHVSLFWYQQALGQGPEFLTYFQNEAQLDKSGLPSDRFFAERPEGSVSTLKIQRTQQEDSAVYLCASSPTSYEQYFGPGTRLTVT.

The chain carries TRBV9 and TRBJ2-7, with D perhaps TRBD1 (6 bases). The V gene's germline CDR1 is SGDLS and CDR2 YYNGEE. V lost 3 bases, J lost 5 bases, and 15 bases lay in between. The CDR3 loop spans 14 amino acids. CDR3 region: CASSAGTTLNEQYF. The CDR3 nucleotides are TGTGCCAGCAGCGCCGGGACAACTTTGAACGAGCAGTACTTC.

The CDR3 is CASSQGQVESEQYF. CDR3 coding DNA: TGTGCCAGCAGCCAAGGTCAGGTTGAGTCCGAGCAGTACTTC. The chain has TRBV6-1 and TRBJ2-7; D not resolved. CDR3 length: 14 amino acids. Germline V gene lookup returns CDR1 MNHNS and CDR2 SASEGT. Trimming left V 6 bases short and J 6 bases short, with 18 bases between.

The chain carries TRBV30 and TRBJ1-5, with D maybe TRBD1 (5 bases). The CDR3 length is 14 residues. Germline CDR1 GTSNPN, CDR2 SVGIG (reference sequence). Trimming took off 1 base at V and 3 bases at J, with 10 bases between the two ends. The CDR3 sequence: CAWSEGMINQPQHF. CDR3 bases: TGTGCCTGGAGTGAGGGGATGATCAATCAGCCCCAGCATTTT.

This clone was counted many times. V usage is TRBV2 and J usage is TRBJ2-6, with D possibly TRBD2 on 6 matching bases. The germline V and J ends were trimmed by 4 bases and 4 bases, with 11 bases remaining between them. CDR3 length: 15 amino acids. Germline values: CDR1 SNHLY, CDR2 FYNNEI. CDR3 sequence (DNA): TGTGCCAGCAGTGGTTCGGGAGTAGGGGCCAACGTCCTGACTTTC. It encodes CASSGSGVGANVLTF.

With respect to this clone: One junction end disagrees with the germline gene, perhaps due to a read error. The J gene is TRBJ1-1, the V gene TRBV5-1; no reliable D call. Germline loops: CDR1 SGHRS, CDR2 YFSETQ. The CDR3 is 16 amino acids. The CDR3 bases are TGCGCCAGCAGCTTGGCCCTACCGGGGATGAACACTGAAACTTTCTTT. This translates into CASSLALPGMNTETFF.

The chain joins TRBV4-1 to TRBJ2-7; TRBD1 is a possible D gene (7 bases). CDR3 length: 16 amino acids. Germline CDR1 reads MGHRA; CDR2 reads YSYEKL. The germline V and J ends were trimmed by 1 base and 3 bases, with 16 bases remaining between them. CDR3 region: CASSQGLEGAGYEQYF. The DNA for the CDR3 is TGCGCCAGCAGCCAAGGGTTGGAGGGGGCGGGCTACGAGCAGTACTTC.

This clone was seen only a few times. The DNA for the CDR3 is TGTGCCTGGAGTGGGGGGGAAAACTATGGCTACACCTTC. Protein product: CAWSGGENYGYTF. The V call is TRBV30, the J call TRBJ1-2; possible D gene TRBD1, 5 bases. The CDR3 spans 13 residues. V was trimmed by 1 base and J by 2 bases, leaving 8 bases between them. Germline CDR1 GTSNPN, CDR2 SVGIG (reference sequence).

The gene calls are TRBV2 and TRBJ2-5; possibly TRBD2 for D (5 bases). Germline CDR1 is SNHLY and CDR2 is FYNNEI. The CDR3 consists of 12 residues. The V gene lost 7 bases and the J gene lost 2 bases, with 8 bases spanning the gap. As DNA, the CDR3 is TGTGCCAGCATAAGGGAGCAAGAGACCCAGTACTTC. This translates into CASIREQETQYF.

V usage is TRBV5-4 and J usage is TRBJ2-3; 9 bases align to TRBD2. This CDR3 region has 14 residues. Losses at the gene ends were 4 bases for V and 6 bases for J; bases not matched to a gene: 6. Germline CDR1 and CDR2: SGHNT and YYREEE (reference sequence). The CDR3 loop reads CASSQRGLADTQYF. CDR3 sequence (DNA): TGTGCCAGCAGCCAACGCGGACTAGCGGATACGCAGTATTTT.

The V call is TRBV7-2, the J call TRBJ2-1, with 7 nucleotides matching TRBD2. CDR1 and CDR2 (germline): SGHTA, FQGNSA. CDR3 length: 14 residues. The ends lost 4 bases at V and 13 bases at J; junction bases unmatched: 13. The CDR3 loop is CASSSTSALAIQFF. The CDR3 DNA follows: TGTGCCAGCAGCTCCACTTCCGCACTAGCGATTCAGTTCTTC.

The chain recombines TRBV6-5 with TRBJ1-5, with a possible D match to TRBD1 (6 bases). Germline V CDR1 and CDR2: MNHEY, SVGAGI. The V end lost 2 bases, the J end lost 6 bases, and 11 bases lay between the germline ends. The CDR3 runs 14 residues. CDR3 amino acids: CASSYGSRGQPQHF. The CDR3 coding sequence is TGTGCCAGCAGTTACGGGTCCAGGGGTCAGCCCCAGCATTTT.